This record covers a single T cell receptor (beta chain). Its target is unknown. These data belong to a study of cytomegalovirus exposure and HLA in healthy donors. Germline-derived CDR1 and CDR2 are MNHNS and SASEGT. V was trimmed by 1 base and J by 5 bases, leaving 12 bases between them. CDR3 length: 16 residues. Sequencing used immunoSEQ multiplex PCR; TCRdb keeps in-frame clones, though not all of them. The sample lists just under 150,000 clones, roughly 90% seen once, with 4.5% to 5.5% in the top ten. Study results and caveats: The investigators catalogued 150 to 200 TCR beta chains as cytomegalovirus-associated.

V gene TRBV6-1 combines with J gene TRBJ1-6; D is possibly TRBD1 (5 bases). The clonotype comes from a man between 18 and 29 years old in good health and CMV-seropositive. Sequencing input: PBMCs. CDR3 DNA: TGTGCCAGCAGTGAAGTCGACAGACTGAATAATTCACCCCTCCACTTT. Its translation: CASSEVDRLNNSPLHF.